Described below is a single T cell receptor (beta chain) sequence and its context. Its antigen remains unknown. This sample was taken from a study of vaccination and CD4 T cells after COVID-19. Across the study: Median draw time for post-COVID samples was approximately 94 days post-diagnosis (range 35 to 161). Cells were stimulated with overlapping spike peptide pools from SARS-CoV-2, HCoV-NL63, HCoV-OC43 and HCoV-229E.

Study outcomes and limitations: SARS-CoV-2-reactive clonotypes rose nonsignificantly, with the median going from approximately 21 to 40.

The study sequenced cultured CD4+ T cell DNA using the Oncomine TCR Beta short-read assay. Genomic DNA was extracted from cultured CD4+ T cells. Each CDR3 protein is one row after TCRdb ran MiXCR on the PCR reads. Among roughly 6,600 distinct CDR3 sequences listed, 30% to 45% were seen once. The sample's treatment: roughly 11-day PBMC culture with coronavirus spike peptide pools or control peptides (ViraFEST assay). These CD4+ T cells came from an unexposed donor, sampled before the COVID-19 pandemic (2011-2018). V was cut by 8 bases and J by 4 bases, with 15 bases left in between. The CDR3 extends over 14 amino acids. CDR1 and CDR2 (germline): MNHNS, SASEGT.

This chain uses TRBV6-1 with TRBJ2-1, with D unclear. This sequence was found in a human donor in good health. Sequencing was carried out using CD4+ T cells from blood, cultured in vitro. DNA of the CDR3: TGTGCCAGCGACCGTAACCAACCTTACAATGAGCAGTTCTTC. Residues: CASDRNQPYNEQFF.